This TCR beta chain was recorded in a study of vaccination effects on CD4 cells after COVID-19. At the level of the study: Samples gathered post-vaccine arrived a median of 72 days past the second dose.

Concerning this clone: Antigen: not known.

TCRdb keeps only in-frame clones here, not all; method: immunoSEQ multiplex PCR. The sample contains 9,500 to 15,000 clones, approximately 75% of which appear only once. V shed 0 bases and J shed 2 bases, with 13 bases lying between them. CDR3 length equals 16 residues. CDR1 is MNHEY, CDR2 SVGAGI, per germline. Viral peptide pool expansion of antigen-specific CD4+ T cells preceded sequencing in the ViraFEST assay. Having been cultured for less than 13 days, the cells underwent CD4+ T cell isolation. All study participants received two doses of BNT162b2 or mRNA-1273 vaccine. The chain has TRBV6-5 and TRBJ1-2, with unresolved D. Sequencing used CD4+ T cells from PBMCs cultured with SARS-CoV-2 spike peptides, obtained after COVID-19 vaccination. The clonotype comes from a human donor who received a COVID-19 vaccine. The CDR3 loop is CASSYSSLKSNYGYTF. In DNA, the CDR3 is TGTGCCAGCAGTTACTCCTCCCTTAAGAGCAACTATGGCTACACCTTC.